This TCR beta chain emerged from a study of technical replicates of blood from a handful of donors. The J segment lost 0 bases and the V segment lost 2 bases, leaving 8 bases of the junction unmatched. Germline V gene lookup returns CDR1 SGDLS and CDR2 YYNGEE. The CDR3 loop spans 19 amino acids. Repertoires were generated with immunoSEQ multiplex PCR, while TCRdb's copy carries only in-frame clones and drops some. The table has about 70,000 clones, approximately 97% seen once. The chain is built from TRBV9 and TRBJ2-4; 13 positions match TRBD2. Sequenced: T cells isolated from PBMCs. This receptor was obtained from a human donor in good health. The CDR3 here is CASSVTGTSGELAKNIQYF. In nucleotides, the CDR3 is TGTGCCAGCAGCGTTACCGGGACTAGCGGGGAATTAGCCAAAAACATTCAGTACTTC.